This T cell receptor beta chain was documented in a study of CD8+ T cells in alopecia areata. Study findings and constraints: TCR sharing was clearer in mice than between patients, perhaps partly owing to patient HLA diversity.

This CDR3 region has 12 residues. V was trimmed by 6 bases and J by 5 bases, leaving 14 bases between them. Germline V lookup: CDR1 GTSNPN, CDR2 SVGIG (reference sequence). Isolated RNA was reverse transcribed into cDNA used as the sequencing template. Some clones are missing from TCRdb's copy, which holds only in-frame ones; the method was immunoSEQ multiplex PCR. The sample records about 200,000 clones, more than 45% being singletons. Concerning this clone: Its antigen is unknown.

Alopecia areata patients had lesional scalp punch biopsies and peripheral blood taken from them. This chain uses TRBV30 with TRBJ2-7, with D perhaps TRBD1 (6 bases). The material was CD4+ T cells sorted from blood, obtained at week 0. This sequence originates from a human donor with alopecia areata. CDR3 DNA sequence: TGTGCCTGTGGGGGCAGGGCCCACGAGCAGTACTTC. The encoded protein is CACGGRAHEQYF. Complete variable domain (other parts from reference TRBV30 and TRBJ2-7): SQTIHQWPATLVQPVGSPLSLECTVEGTSNPNLYWYRQAAGRGLQLLFYSVGIGQISSEVPQNLSASRPQDRQFILSSKKLLLSDSGFYLCACGGRAHEQYFGPGTRLTVT.